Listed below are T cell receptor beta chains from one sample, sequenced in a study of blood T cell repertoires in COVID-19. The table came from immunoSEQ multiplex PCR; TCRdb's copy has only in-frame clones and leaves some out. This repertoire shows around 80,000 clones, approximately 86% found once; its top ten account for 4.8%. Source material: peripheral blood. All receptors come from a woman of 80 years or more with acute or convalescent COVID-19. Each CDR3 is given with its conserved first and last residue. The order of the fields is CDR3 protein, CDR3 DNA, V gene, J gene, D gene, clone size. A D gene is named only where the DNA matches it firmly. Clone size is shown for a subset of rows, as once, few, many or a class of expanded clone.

cdr3_aa: CASRREGYNQPQHF; cdr3_nt: TGTGCCAGTAGACGGGAGGGTTATAATCAGCCCCAGCATTTT; v_call: TRBV6-5; j_call: TRBJ1-5; d_call: .; clone_size: .
cdr3_aa: CASSYTTNYNEQFF; cdr3_nt: TGTGCCAGCAGTTACACCACTAATTACAATGAGCAGTTCTTC; v_call: TRBV6-6; j_call: TRBJ2-1; d_call: .; clone_size: .
cdr3_aa: CASSLQENTEAFF; cdr3_nt: TGTGCCAGCTCCCTCCAGGAAAACACTGAAGCTTTCTTT; v_call: TRBV18; j_call: TRBJ1-1; d_call: .; clone_size: .
cdr3_aa: CASSSSGRRANEQYF; cdr3_nt: TGTGCCAGCAGCTCTAGCGGGAGGAGGGCTAACGAGCAGTACTTC; v_call: TRBV6-5; j_call: TRBJ2-7; d_call: TRBD2; clone_size: .
cdr3_aa: CASGPGRDANYGYTF; cdr3_nt: TGTGCCAGCGGGCCCGGCAGGGATGCTAACTATGGCTACACCTTC; v_call: TRBV27; j_call: TRBJ1-2; d_call: .; clone_size: .
cdr3_aa: CASALSGSYEQYF; cdr3_nt: TGTGCTAGTGCCCTATCGGGGTCCTACGAGCAGTACTTC; v_call: TRBV12-5; j_call: TRBJ2-7; d_call: .; clone_size: .
cdr3_aa: CASPRAGRNTGELFF; cdr3_nt: TGTGCCAGCCCAAGGGCGGGGAGGAACACCGGGGAGCTGTTTTTT; v_call: TRBV18; j_call: TRBJ2-2; d_call: .; clone_size: .
cdr3_aa: CASSQSTGELFF; cdr3_nt: TGCGCCAGCAGCCAGTCAACCGGGGAGCTGTTTTTT; v_call: TRBV4-3; j_call: TRBJ2-2; d_call: .; clone_size: .
cdr3_aa: CASSHPGLAGGEAQYF; cdr3_nt: TGTGCCAGCAGCCACCCGGGACTAGCGGGGGGGGAGGCGCAGTATTTT; v_call: TRBV4-2; j_call: TRBJ2-3; d_call: TRBD2; clone_size: .
cdr3_aa: CASSLLGQRRMFKNTGELFF; cdr3_nt: TGTGCCAGCAGTTTATTAGGACAGCGAAGAATGTTTAAAAACACCGGGGAGCTGTTTTTT; v_call: TRBV27; j_call: TRBJ2-2; d_call: .; clone_size: .
cdr3_aa: CSVDGENGYTF; cdr3_nt: TGCAGCGTTGACGGGGAAAATGGCTACACCTTC; v_call: TRBV29-1; j_call: TRBJ1-2; d_call: .; clone_size: .
cdr3_aa: CASSLGQGNYGYTF; cdr3_nt: TGCGCCAGCAGCTTGGGACAGGGTAACTATGGCTACACCTTC; v_call: TRBV5-1; j_call: TRBJ1-2; d_call: TRBD1; clone_size: .
cdr3_aa: CASSLAVNTEAFF; cdr3_nt: TGCGCCAGCAGCTTGGCCGTCAACACTGAAGCTTTCTTT; v_call: TRBV5-1; j_call: TRBJ1-1; d_call: .; clone_size: once
cdr3_aa: CASTTGYGSPLHF; cdr3_nt: TGCGCCAGCACGACAGGGTATGGTTCACCCCTCCACTTT; v_call: TRBV10-2; j_call: TRBJ1-6; d_call: TRBD1; clone_size: .
cdr3_aa: CASSFGHNEQFF; cdr3_nt: TGTGCCAGCAGCTTCGGTCACAATGAGCAGTTCTTC; v_call: TRBV5-4; j_call: TRBJ2-1; d_call: .; clone_size: .
cdr3_aa: CASSSTSGSGETQYF; cdr3_nt: TGCGCCAGCAGCTCGACTAGCGGGAGCGGGGAGACCCAGTACTTC; v_call: TRBV5-1; j_call: TRBJ2-5; d_call: TRBD2; clone_size: .
cdr3_aa: CASSPRRENNEQFF; cdr3_nt: TGTGCCAGCAGCCCTCGTAGGGAGAACAATGAGCAGTTCTTC; v_call: TRBV6-6; j_call: TRBJ2-1; d_call: .; clone_size: once
cdr3_aa: CASREQGTYGYTF; cdr3_nt: TGTGCCAGCAGGGAACAGGGGACCTATGGCTACACCTTC; v_call: TRBV6-6; j_call: TRBJ1-2; d_call: TRBD1; clone_size: .
cdr3_aa: CASSGQGYDNEQFF; cdr3_nt: TGTGCCAGTTCCGGACAGGGTTATGACAATGAGCAGTTCTTC; v_call: TRBV6-5; j_call: TRBJ2-1; d_call: TRBD1; clone_size: .
cdr3_aa: CASSLGAGGSEKTQYF; cdr3_nt: TGTGCCAGCAGCTTAGGAGCAGGGGGCTCTGAGAAGACCCAGTACTTC; v_call: TRBV11-2; j_call: TRBJ2-5; d_call: TRBD1; clone_size: .
cdr3_aa: CATTPLTGSTETQYF; cdr3_nt: TGTGCCACCACCCCCCTTACAGGGAGTACGGAGACCCAGTACTTC; v_call: TRBV6-6; j_call: TRBJ2-5; d_call: .; clone_size: .
cdr3_aa: CASAPRQGSHEQYF; cdr3_nt: TGTGCCAGTGCCCCTCGACAGGGTTCCCACGAGCAGTACTTC; v_call: TRBV19; j_call: TRBJ2-7; d_call: TRBD1; clone_size: .
cdr3_aa: CASSRGLHEGFF; cdr3_nt: TGTGCCAGCAGCCGGGGACTTCATGAGGGGTTCTTC; v_call: TRBV7-2; j_call: TRBJ2-1; d_call: .; clone_size: .
cdr3_aa: CASSAGTGKETQYF; cdr3_nt: TGTGCCAGCAGCGCCGGGACAGGGAAAGAGACCCAGTACTTC; v_call: TRBV7-2; j_call: TRBJ2-5; d_call: TRBD1; clone_size: .
cdr3_aa: CASSYSGSSYNEQFF; cdr3_nt: TGTGCCAGCAGTTACAGCGGGAGCTCCTACAATGAGCAGTTCTTC; v_call: TRBV7-3; j_call: TRBJ2-1; d_call: TRBD2; clone_size: .
cdr3_aa: CASSLGLAGGSTDTQYF; cdr3_nt: TGTGCCAGCAGCCTCGGACTAGCGGGGGGGAGCACAGATACGCAGTATTTT; v_call: TRBV13; j_call: TRBJ2-3; d_call: TRBD2; clone_size: .
cdr3_aa: CASRSGTGWGKLFF; cdr3_nt: TGTGCCAGCAGGTCCGGGACAGGGTGGGGGAAACTGTTTTTT; v_call: TRBV28; j_call: TRBJ1-4; d_call: TRBD1; clone_size: .
cdr3_aa: CASSPGTYEQYF; cdr3_nt: TGTGCCAGCAGCCCGGGTACCTACGAGCAGTACTTC; v_call: TRBV7-2; j_call: TRBJ2-7; d_call: .; clone_size: .
cdr3_aa: CASSDRLAGNQYNEQFF; cdr3_nt: TGTGCCAGCAGTGATAGACTAGCGGGGAATCAGTACAATGAGCAGTTCTTC; v_call: TRBV25-1; j_call: TRBJ2-1; d_call: TRBD2; clone_size: .
cdr3_aa: CAWSTGTGYNEQFF; cdr3_nt: TGTGCCTGGAGTACCGGGACAGGGTACAATGAGCAGTTCTTC; v_call: TRBV30; j_call: TRBJ2-1; d_call: TRBD1; clone_size: .
cdr3_aa: CAWGLRLAGAEQYF; cdr3_nt: TGTGCCTGGGGTCTTCGACTAGCGGGAGCCGAGCAGTACTTC; v_call: TRBV30; j_call: TRBJ2-7; d_call: TRBD2; clone_size: .
cdr3_aa: CASSPTGGVHYGYTF; cdr3_nt: TGTGCCAGCAGTCCTACAGGGGGTGTACACTATGGCTACACCTTC; v_call: TRBV5-6; j_call: TRBJ1-2; d_call: TRBD1; clone_size: .
cdr3_aa: CASSLDGTRAYGEQFF; cdr3_nt: TGCGCCAGCAGCTTGGATGGGACTAGGGCCTACGGTGAGCAGTTCTTC; v_call: TRBV5-1; j_call: TRBJ2-1; d_call: TRBD2; clone_size: few
cdr3_aa: CSASRLAAYNEQFF; cdr3_nt: TGCAGTGCTAGTAGGCTAGCGGCCTACAATGAGCAGTTCTTC; v_call: TRBV20-1; j_call: TRBJ2-1; d_call: TRBD2; clone_size: few
cdr3_aa: CASSSPGSTLRNEQFF; cdr3_nt: TGTGCCAGCAGCTCTCCGGGGTCGACCCTGAGGAATGAGCAGTTCTTC; v_call: TRBV7-3; j_call: TRBJ2-1; d_call: .; clone_size: .
cdr3_aa: CAWSLQGYEQFF; cdr3_nt: TGTGCCTGGAGTTTACAGGGATACGAGCAGTTCTTC; v_call: TRBV30; j_call: TRBJ2-1; d_call: .; clone_size: few
cdr3_aa: CASGSGAGDNQPQHF; cdr3_nt: TGTGCTAGTGGGTCAGGGGCGGGAGACAATCAGCCCCAGCATTTT; v_call: TRBV12-5; j_call: TRBJ1-5; d_call: .; clone_size: .
cdr3_aa: CASTTPSVAGDEQYF; cdr3_nt: TGTGCCAGCACCACTCCGTCGGTAGCGGGCGACGAGCAGTACTTC; v_call: TRBV28; j_call: TRBJ2-7; d_call: TRBD2; clone_size: once
cdr3_aa: CASSLPGTGYNSPLHF; cdr3_nt: TGTGCCAGTAGTCTGCCCGGGACAGGTTATAATTCACCCCTCCACTTT; v_call: TRBV19; j_call: TRBJ1-6; d_call: TRBD1; clone_size: .
cdr3_aa: CASRTGLLNEKLFF; cdr3_nt: TGCGCCAGCAGGACGGGACTATTGAATGAAAAACTGTTTTTT; v_call: TRBV5-1; j_call: TRBJ1-4; d_call: .; clone_size: .
cdr3_aa: CASSQIGLAGTYEQYF; cdr3_nt: TGTGCCAGCAGCCAGATAGGACTAGCGGGCACCTACGAGCAGTACTTC; v_call: TRBV4-2; j_call: TRBJ2-7; d_call: TRBD2; clone_size: few
cdr3_aa: CASSRNRGNTIYF; cdr3_nt: TGTGCCAGCAGTAGAAACAGGGGAAACACCATATATTTT; v_call: TRBV7-2; j_call: TRBJ1-3; d_call: .; clone_size: .
cdr3_aa: CASSEMQEGPLGYTF; cdr3_nt: TGTGCCAGCAGTGAGATGCAGGAGGGACCTTTAGGCTACACCTTC; v_call: TRBV6-1; j_call: TRBJ1-2; d_call: .; clone_size: once
cdr3_aa: CATMARTPFSGANVLTF; cdr3_nt: TGTGCCACCATGGCAAGGACACCATTCTCTGGGGCCAACGTCCTGACTTTC; v_call: TRBV18; j_call: TRBJ2-6; d_call: .; clone_size: once
cdr3_aa: CASNPGTGGAGNQPQHF; cdr3_nt: TGTGCCAGTAATCCCGGGACAGGGGGCGCGGGCAATCAGCCCCAGCATTTT; v_call: TRBV19; j_call: TRBJ1-5; d_call: TRBD1; clone_size: .
cdr3_aa: CASSVDGVYEQYF; cdr3_nt: TGTGCCAGCAGTGTCGACGGGGTCTACGAGCAGTACTTC; v_call: TRBV2; j_call: TRBJ2-7; d_call: .; clone_size: .
cdr3_aa: CASSDPGLVNEQFF; cdr3_nt: TGTGCCAGTAGTGACCCCGGGTTGGTCAATGAGCAGTTCTTC; v_call: TRBV19; j_call: TRBJ2-1; d_call: .; clone_size: .
cdr3_aa: CASSGTGVGGYTF; cdr3_nt: TGTGCCAGCAGTGGGACAGGGGTGGGTGGCTACACCTTC; v_call: TRBV6-6; j_call: TRBJ1-2; d_call: TRBD1; clone_size: few
cdr3_aa: CASNSDRGPNTGELFF; cdr3_nt: TGTGCCAGCAATTCAGACAGGGGTCCGAACACCGGGGAGCTGTTTTTT; v_call: TRBV9; j_call: TRBJ2-2; d_call: TRBD1; clone_size: .
cdr3_aa: CATSDPRDSVGEQFF; cdr3_nt: TGTGCCACCAGTGACCCCCGGGACTCTGTCGGGGAGCAGTTCTTC; v_call: TRBV24-1; j_call: TRBJ2-1; d_call: .; clone_size: .
cdr3_aa: CSASGGSAQTQYF; cdr3_nt: TGCAGTGCTAGTGGGGGCAGTGCTCAGACCCAGTACTTC; v_call: TRBV20-1; j_call: TRBJ2-5; d_call: .; clone_size: once
cdr3_aa: CASSLQVRGDEQYF; cdr3_nt: TGCGCCAGCAGCTTACAGGTCCGCGGGGACGAGCAGTACTTC; v_call: TRBV5-1; j_call: TRBJ2-7; d_call: .; clone_size: .
cdr3_aa: CASRSGHPNTEAFF; cdr3_nt: TGTGCCAGTAGGTCGGGACACCCGAACACTGAAGCTTTCTTT; v_call: TRBV19; j_call: TRBJ1-1; d_call: .; clone_size: .